A single sample is the source of the 3 T cell receptor beta chains below, sequenced in a study of blood T cell repertoires in COVID-19. Sequencing was performed with immunoSEQ multiplex PCR; in TCRdb, only in-frame clones are kept and a portion is missing. The table includes about 210,000 clones, almost 85% detected once. The sequenced sample was peripheral blood. Receptors originate from a woman between 50 and 59 years old with active or convalescent COVID-19.

The genes are TRBV6-5 and TRBJ2-7; no definite D call. The germline V and J ends were trimmed by 5 bases and 4 bases, with 3 bases remaining between them. The CDR3 has 10 amino acids. Germline loops: CDR1 MNHEY, CDR2 SVGAGI. This CDR3 reads CASSLYEQYF. The DNA for the CDR3 is TGTGCCAGCAGTCTATACGAGCAGTACTTC.

V and J are TRBV6-5 and TRBJ1-3; the D is unclear. Trimming removed 7 bases at V and 0 bases at J, with 7 bases between. The CDR3 totals 13 residues. The V gene's germline CDR1 is MNHEY and CDR2 SVGAGI. DNA for the CDR3: TGTGCCAGCACCGTACACTCTGGAAACACCATATATTTT. Amino acids: CASTVHSGNTIYF.

V gene TRBV5-1 combines with J gene TRBJ1-2; no clear D. Trimming cost V 4 bases and J 0 bases, with 25 bases left between them. CDR1 is SGHRS and CDR2 is YFSETQ in the germline V gene. The CDR3 spans 19 residues. The CDR3 is CASSPAGGSDAQANYGYTF. The CDR3 DNA is TGCGCCAGCAGCCCCGCCGGCGGGTCGGATGCCCAAGCTAACTATGGCTACACCTTC. Full variable domain (remainder filled in from reference TRBV5-1 and TRBJ1-2): KAGVTQTPRYLIKTRGQQVTLSCSPISGHRSVSWYQQTPGQGLQFLFEYFSETQRNKGNFPGRFSGRQFSNSRSEMNVSTLELGDSALYLCASSPAGGSDAQANYGYTFGSGTRLTVV.